These 16 T cell receptor beta chains were sequenced from one sample in a study of human T cells and chemical hapten exposure (dated by TCRdb to the early 2020s). What the time point label conveys for this sample: patch test 3, about 24 weeks after DPC sensitization. Read against the paper, the sample's treatment or condition label means: therapeutic diphenylcyclopropenone sensitization with weekly scalp DPC. Total RNA was extracted from unfractionated whole blood that had been collected in Tempus Blood RNA tubes. The method was RACE. The listed sequencing device is NextSeq 500. The public reads were reprocessed in TCRdb via fastp at Q25 and MiXCR, keeping in-frame beta chains. Each entry is one CDR3 protein sequence, shown with its most common DNA and genes. This sample holds over 35,000 distinct CDR3 sequences; roughly an eighth were observed only once. The ten largest clones represent around 2.5% of the sample.

Sequencing was performed on whole blood, taken in connection with sensitization to the hapten diphenylcyclopropenone (DPC). These receptors originate from a middle-aged woman with alopecia areata. Some clones in this sample may be carry-over from other donors' samples.

This chain uses TRBV7-8 with TRBJ2-5; TRBD1 aligns across 7 bases. Germline V gives CDR1 SGHVS, CDR2 FQNEAQ. After removal of 5 bases from V and 2 bases from J, the junction contained 8 bases not matched to a gene. This CDR3 is 15 amino acids long. DNA of the CDR3: TGTGCCAGCAGCCTAAGACAGGGCGGGCAAGAGACCCAGTACTTC. It encodes CASSLRQGGQETQYF.

The chain is built from TRBV27 and TRBJ2-7, with a possible D match to TRBD1 (5 bases). Germline lookup yields CDR1 MNHEY and CDR2 SMNVEV (reference sequence). V gave up 3 bases and J gave up 4 bases, with 10 bases separating them. The CDR3 sequence is 13 residues long. The CDR3 DNA is TGTGCCAGCAGTTTGTCGGACATATACGAGCAGTACTTC. Amino acid sequence: CASSLSDIYEQYF.

The chain carries TRBV28 and TRBJ1-1, with TRBD1 identical over 8 bases. Trimming took 4 bases from V and 3 from J; bases not matched to a gene: 4. Germline lookup yields CDR1 MDHEN and CDR2 SYDVKM. The CDR3 has 14 amino acids. CDR3 nucleotides: TGTGCCAGCAGTTCCGGACAGGGATACACTGAAGCTTTCTTT. This gives the protein CASSSGQGYTEAFF.

V gene TRBV3-2 combines with J gene TRBJ1-2. TRBV3-2 is a recognized pseudogene. The CDR3 has 15 residues. The CDR3 reads CASSQADPTNYGYTF. As DNA, the CDR3 is TGTGCCAGCAGCCAAGCAGACCCCACTAACTATGGCTACACCTTC.

The chain carries TRBV4-2 and TRBJ2-1, with D perhaps given as TRBD1 or TRBD2 (5 bases each). This CDR3 spans 16 amino acids. Germline CDR1 reads LGHNA; CDR2 reads YNFKEQ. V was cut by 0 bases and J by 0 bases, with 9 bases left in between. CDR3 DNA: TGTGCCAGCAGCCAAGAGGGGACGGGCTCCTACAATGAGCAGTTCTTC. Its translation is CASSQEGTGSYNEQFF.

This clonotype was counted only a few times. The CDR3 region is CASSLISRVAGYTF. CDR3 coding DNA: TGTGCCAGCAGTTTAATCTCCCGAGTGGCTGGCTACACCTTC. The rearrangement joins TRBV28 to TRBJ1-2; D unclear. The CDR3 has 14 residues. The V end lost 2 bases, the J end lost 7 bases, and 14 bases lay between the germline ends. The germline V gene encodes CDR1 MDHEN and CDR2 SYDVKM.

The sample holds many counts of this clonotype. This chain links TRBV11-2 with TRBJ2-1, with D hard to call. Trimming shortened V by 1 base and J by 4 bases, and 14 bases separated the two germline ends. Germline V lookup: CDR1 SGHAT, CDR2 FQNNGV. This CDR3 spans 16 amino acids. Written as DNA, the CDR3 is TGTGCCAGCAGCTTAGTCCCCTCTGGCGCATACAATGAGCAGTTCTTC. Translation: CASSLVPSGAYNEQFF.

This sequence joins TRBV28 and TRBJ1-1; D call uncertain. Germline V gene sequence: CDR1 MDHEN, CDR2 SYDVKM. V gave up 5 bases and J gave up 0 bases, with 13 bases separating them. The CDR3 contains 15 residues. The DNA of the CDR3 is TGTGCCAGCAGTCCTCCGGGAAGATTGAACACTGAAGCTTTCTTT. It codes for CASSPPGRLNTEAFF. Filled out from reference TRBV28 and TRBJ1-1, the complete variable domain reads DVKVTQSSRYLVKRTGEKVFLECVQDMDHENMFWYRQDPGLGLRLIYFSYDVKMKEKGDIPEGYSVSREKKERFSLILESASTNQTSMYLCASSPPGRLNTEAFFGQGTRLTVV.

The gene calls are TRBV5-1 and TRBJ1-1; possible D gene TRBD1, 5 bases. Trimming pared 0 bases from V and 0 bases from J, leaving 6 bases between. Germline CDR1 SGHRS, CDR2 YFSETQ. The CDR3 has 14 amino acids. CDR3 residues: CASSLEGLNTEAFF. The CDR3 DNA sequence: TGCGCCAGCAGCTTGGAGGGGCTGAACACTGAAGCTTTCTTT. Variable domain in full (rest from reference TRBV5-1 and TRBJ1-1): KAGVTQTPRYLIKTRGQQVTLSCSPISGHRSVSWYQQTPGQGLQFLFEYFSETQRNKGNFPGRFSGRQFSNSRSEMNVSTLELGDSALYLCASSLEGLNTEAFFGQGTRLTVV.

A few counts support this clonotype. The chain uses TRBV20-1 and TRBJ1-2; D is possibly TRBD1 (6 bases). This CDR3 spans 16 amino acids. V shed 0 bases and J shed 11 bases, with 25 bases lying between them. The germline V gene encodes CDR1 DFQATT and CDR2 SNEGSKA (reference sequence). The DNA of the CDR3 is TGCAGTGCTAGAGATCGGGAGGGGGGAACCCGCCGGTTATACACCTTC. Its protein is CSARDREGGTRRLYTF.

At least ten counts were recorded for this clonotype. This chain uses TRBV28 with TRBJ1-1, with D unclear. The V gene's germline CDR1 is MDHEN and CDR2 SYDVKM. The CDR3 has 11 amino acids. The V end was cut by 2 bases, the J end by 8 bases, with 6 bases between. The CDR3 DNA is TGTGCCAGCAGTTTAACGGGAGAAGCTTTCTTT. Its protein is CASSLTGEAFF.

The V gene is TRBV29-1, the J gene TRBJ2-3, with D tentatively TRBD2 (5 bases). The germline V gene has CDR1 SQVTM and CDR2 ANQGSEA. This CDR3 is 14 amino acids long. Deletions cut 4 bases from V and 2 bases from J, with 13 bases between. CDR3 nucleotide sequence: TGCAGCGTTGCACCCAGCGGCTTCACAGATACGCAGTATTTT. This translates into CSVAPSGFTDTQYF.

This clonotype was observed at least ten times. The chain is built from TRBV6-6 and TRBJ1-1; 8 bases align to TRBD1. The CDR3 covers 14 residues. V shed 2 bases, J shed 8 bases, and the junction held 7 bases outside the gene matches. Germline V gene sequence: CDR1 MNHNY, CDR2 SVGAGI (reference sequence). The CDR3 sequence is CASSYPRGLSEAFF. CDR3 DNA sequence: TGTGCCAGCAGTTACCCCAGGGGGCTTTCGGAAGCTTTCTTT.

The chain couples TRBV5-1 to TRBJ2-5; tentatively, D is TRBD1 (5 bases). V was pared by 0 bases and J by 4 bases, with 13 bases between. The CDR3 has 15 residues. Germline CDR1 SGHRS, CDR2 YFSETQ. The CDR3 here is CASSLEGGRGETQYF. CDR3 DNA sequence: TGCGCCAGCAGCTTGGAAGGCGGAAGGGGAGAGACCCAGTACTTC.

This chain uses TRBV7-2 with TRBJ1-2; D remains unclear. The CDR3 runs to 12 residues. V lost 5 bases and J lost 3, with 7 bases in between. Germline V gene sequence: CDR1 SGHTA, CDR2 FQGNSA. The CDR3 sequence: CASSERDYGYTF. The CDR3 DNA is TGTGCCAGCAGCGAAAGGGACTATGGCTACACCTTC.

This clonotype was observed many times. The chain joins TRBV20-1 to TRBJ2-1; 11 nucleotides line up with TRBD2. Trimming cost V 0 bases and J 7 bases; bases outside gene matches: 5. Looked up from germline, CDR1 is DFQATT and CDR2 is SNEGSKA (reference sequence). This CDR3 is 15 amino acids long. For the CDR3, the DNA is TGCAGTGCTAGAGATCTAGCGGGAGGATTGAATGAGCAGTTCTTC. It specifies CSARDLAGGLNEQFF.